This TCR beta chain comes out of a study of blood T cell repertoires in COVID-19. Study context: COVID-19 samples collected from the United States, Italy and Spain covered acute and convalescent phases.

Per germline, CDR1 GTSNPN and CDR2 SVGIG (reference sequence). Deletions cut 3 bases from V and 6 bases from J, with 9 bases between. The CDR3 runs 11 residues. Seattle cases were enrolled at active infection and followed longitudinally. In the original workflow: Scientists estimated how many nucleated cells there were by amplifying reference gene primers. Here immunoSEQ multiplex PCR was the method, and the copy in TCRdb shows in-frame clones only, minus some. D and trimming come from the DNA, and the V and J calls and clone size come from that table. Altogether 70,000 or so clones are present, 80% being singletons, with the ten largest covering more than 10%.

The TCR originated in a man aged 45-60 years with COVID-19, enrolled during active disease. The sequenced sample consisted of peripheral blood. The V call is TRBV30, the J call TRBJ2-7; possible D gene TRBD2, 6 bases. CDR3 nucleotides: TGTGCCTGGAGCCCGGGGGTCGAGCAGTACTTC. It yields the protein CAWSPGVEQYF.